The present T cell receptor beta chain was sequenced within a study of beta chain features in type 1 diabetes. General study points: Researchers caution that PCR might favor shorter templates, equally among patients and controls.

Expressed TCRB transcripts were sequenced after all isolated RNA was converted to cDNA. TCRdb keeps only in-frame clones here, not all; method: immunoSEQ multiplex PCR. The sample lists 400,000 to 500,000 clones; approximately 14% were seen once. Germline loops: CDR1 LNHNV, CDR2 YYDKDF (reference sequence). Trimming removed 0 bases from V and 4 bases from J; junction bases left unmatched: 3. This CDR3 spans 15 amino acids. This clone was counted between two and nine times. Its target is unknown. Every donor provided one heparinised blood draw, which averaged approximately 100 mL. Sorting of CD4+ naive, central memory, regulatory and stem cell-like memory cells was performed via CD45RO/CCR7/CD25/CD127/CD95/CD27.

Material: naive CD4+ T cells from blood. The J gene is TRBJ1-5, the V gene TRBV15; 7 positions agree with TRBD1. This receptor was taken from a man aged 25 to 40 in good health. The CDR3 sequence: CATSREVQGNQPQHF. CDR3 nucleotides: TGTGCCACCAGCAGAGAGGTACAGGGGAATCAGCCCCAGCATTTT.